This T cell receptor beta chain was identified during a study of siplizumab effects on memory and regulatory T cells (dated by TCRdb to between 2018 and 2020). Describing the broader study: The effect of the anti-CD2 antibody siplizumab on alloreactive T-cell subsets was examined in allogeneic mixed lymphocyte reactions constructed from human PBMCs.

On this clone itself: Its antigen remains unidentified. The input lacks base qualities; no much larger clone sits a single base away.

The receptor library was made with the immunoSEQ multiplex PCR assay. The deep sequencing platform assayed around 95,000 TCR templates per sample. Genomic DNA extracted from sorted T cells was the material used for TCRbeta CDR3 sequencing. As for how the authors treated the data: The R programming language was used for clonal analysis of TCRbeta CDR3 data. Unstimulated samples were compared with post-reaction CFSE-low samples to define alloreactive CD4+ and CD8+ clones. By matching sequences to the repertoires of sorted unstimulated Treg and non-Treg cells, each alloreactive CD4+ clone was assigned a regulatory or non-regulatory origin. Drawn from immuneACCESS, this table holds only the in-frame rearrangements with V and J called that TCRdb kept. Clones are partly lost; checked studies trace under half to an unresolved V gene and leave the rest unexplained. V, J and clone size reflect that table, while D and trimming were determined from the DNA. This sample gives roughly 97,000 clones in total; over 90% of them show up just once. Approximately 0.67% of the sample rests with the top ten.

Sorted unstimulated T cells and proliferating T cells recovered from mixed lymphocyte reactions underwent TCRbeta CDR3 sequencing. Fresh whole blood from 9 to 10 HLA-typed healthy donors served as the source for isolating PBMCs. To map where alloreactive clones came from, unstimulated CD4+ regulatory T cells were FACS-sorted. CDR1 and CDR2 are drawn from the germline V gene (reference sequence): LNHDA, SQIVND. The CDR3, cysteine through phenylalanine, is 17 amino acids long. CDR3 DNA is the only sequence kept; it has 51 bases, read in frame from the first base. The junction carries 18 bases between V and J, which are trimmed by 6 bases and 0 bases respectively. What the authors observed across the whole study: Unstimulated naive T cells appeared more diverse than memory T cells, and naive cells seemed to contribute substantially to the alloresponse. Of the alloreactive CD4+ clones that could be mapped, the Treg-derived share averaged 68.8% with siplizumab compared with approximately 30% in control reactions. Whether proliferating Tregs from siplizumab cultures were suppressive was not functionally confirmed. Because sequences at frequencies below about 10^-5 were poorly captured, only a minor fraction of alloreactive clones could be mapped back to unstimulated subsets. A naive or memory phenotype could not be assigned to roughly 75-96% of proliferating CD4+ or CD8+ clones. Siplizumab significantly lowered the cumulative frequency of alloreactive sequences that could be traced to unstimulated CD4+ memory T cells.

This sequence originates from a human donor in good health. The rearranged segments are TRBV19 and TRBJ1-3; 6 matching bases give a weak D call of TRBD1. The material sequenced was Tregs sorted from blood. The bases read TGTGCCAGTAGATCACCTCCGGGGGCCATCTCTGGAAACACCATATATTTT. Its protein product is CASRSPPGAISGNTIYF.